The clone carrying this T cell receptor beta chain showed up many times. Its antigen remains unknown. This record belongs to a study of T cells in Graves' hyperthyroidism and ophthalmopathy. Amplification of TCR beta CDR3 regions was performed using RNA transcripts as template. The study used the HTBI primer set for a first-round RT-PCR of the TCR CDR3. TCRdb redid the calling of the multiplex PCR reads with MiXCR, one entry per CDR3 protein. The sample consists of 500,000 to 550,000 distinct CDR3 sequences, roughly 20% of them appearing once. Study observations and caveats: Most thyroid clonotypes expanded above 0.001 were also detected in blood. Model output signaled ophthalmopathy a median roughly 6.5 months ahead of onset.

This CDR3 contains 14 residues. CDR1 is KGHDR, CDR2 SFDVKD, per germline. With 2 bases removed from V and 5 bases from J, the gap between germline ends came to 11 bases. Together with thyroid ultrasound, orbital computed tomography, serum thyroxine and TRAb, clinical symptoms were used for diagnoses. PBMCs stemmed from about 9.5 ml fresh peripheral blood. The sequence was collected from a man aged 18 to 29 with Graves' hyperthyroidism. This rearrangement joins TRBV24-1 to TRBJ2-5; D might be TRBD1 or TRBD2, each matching 5 bases. The sequenced sample was blood. CDR3 residues: CATSDSQRGETQYF. As DNA, the CDR3 is TGTGCCACCAGTGATTCCCAGAGGGGCGAGACCCAGTACTTC.